What follows are 20 T cell receptor beta chains derived from one specimen sequenced in a study of tissue T cells after allogeneic stem cell transplantation. Method: immunoSEQ multiplex PCR; TCRdb's copy keeps in-frame clones and lacks some. The sample holds around 50,000 clones, around 66% seen once. The source material was sorted cells pooled from one or two spleens. The receptors derive from a pool of C57BL/6 mice in good health.

In regard to this clone: Germline and genes: mouse. The read stops 1 residue short of the end of the CDR3; the missing end is completed from the germline J gene. This chain joins TRBV5 and TRBJ2-1; TRBD2 aligns across 9 bases. This CDR3 comprises 15 residues. The V segment lost 0 bases and the J segment 4 bases; nucleotides outside the gene matches: 1. Germline V lookup: CDR1 LGHNA, CDR2 YNLKQL (reference sequence). The sequenced CDR3 bases are TGTGCCAGCAGCCAAGAAGGGACTGGGTATGCTGAGCAGTTC. This codes for CASSQEGTGYAEQF. The full CDR3 reads CASSQEGTGYAEQFF.

With regard to this clone: Mouse gene names and germline throughout. The read falls 1 residue short of the CDR3 end, and the missing part is taken from the germline J gene. V usage is TRBV13-2 and J usage is TRBJ2-3; 9 positions match TRBD2. CDR1 is NNHNN and CDR2 is SYGAGS in the germline V gene (reference sequence). V lost 5 bases and J lost 0; bases outside the gene matches: 7. This CDR3 region has 16 residues. This chain's CDR3 is CASGPGLGSSAETLYF. The sequenced CDR3 bases are TGTGCCAGCGGCCCGGGACTGGGCTCTAGTGCAGAAACGCTGTAT.

About this clone: The gene names here belong to mouse. The read comes to an end 1 residue before the CDR3 does, leaving the germline J gene to fill in the end. V gene TRBV13-2 combines with J gene TRBJ2-5; TRBD1 is a possible D gene (6 bases). This CDR3 region has 13 residues. Per the germline V gene, CDR1 is NNHNN and CDR2 is SYGAGS (reference sequence). Between the trimmed V and J ends, which lost 2 bases and 6 bases, there was a span of 10 bases. The CDR3 loop reads CASGERGKDTQYF. Incomplete CDR3 DNA: TGTGCCAGCGGTGAAAGGGGGAAGGACACCCAGTAC.

For this clone: The gene symbols are mouse symbols. The CDR3 extends 1 residue past the end of the read, so its final part is completed from the germline J gene. The chain has TRBV4 and TRBJ2-2; 10 nucleotides agree with TRBD2. V lost 4 bases to trimming and J lost 0 bases; unmatched junction nucleotides: 2. The CDR3 extends over 16 amino acids. Germline V lookup: CDR1 LGHDT, CDR2 YNNKQL (reference sequence). The sequenced CDR3 bases are TGTGCCAGCAGCTCAGGACTGGGGGCAAACACCGGGCAGCTCTAC. This translates into CASSSGLGANTGQLY. The CDR3 in full is CASSSGLGANTGQLYF.

As regards this clone: Genes here carry mouse names. The CDR3 end falls 1 residue outside the read, so it is completed with the germline J gene. Other DNA variants within this sample encode the same CDR3. The V call is TRBV4, the J call TRBJ2-7; 11 bases match TRBD2. Germline CDR1 LGHDT, CDR2 YNNKQL (reference sequence). V was pared by 5 bases and J by 2 bases, with 2 bases of the junction left unmatched. This CDR3 contains 14 residues. CDR3 DNA, as far as it was read: TGTGCCAGCAGCCCGGGACTGGGGGCCTATGAACAGTAC. It is translated as CASSPGLGAYEQY. The full CDR3 reads CASSPGLGAYEQYF.

Comments on this clone: Genes and germline come from the mouse. Sequencing ends 1 residue short of the CDR3 end; the germline J gene provides the rest. This chain connects TRBV13-1 to TRBJ2-4, with 7 bases identical to TRBD2. Germline assignment: CDR1 NSHNY and CDR2 SYGAGN. V gave up 0 bases and J gave up 0 bases; unmatched junction bases: 1. The CDR3 is 15 residues long. CDR3 residues: CASSDGWGSQNTLYF. CDR3 DNA (partial): TGTGCCAGCAGTGATGGCTGGGGGAGTCAAAACACCTTGTAC.

The sample holds a few counts of this clone. Here the gene names and germline are mouse. The CDR3 extends 1 residue past the end of the read, so its final part is completed from the germline J gene. V and J are TRBV13-1 and TRBJ2-7; no clear D. The germline CDR1 and CDR2 sequences are NSHNY and SYGAGN. The CDR3 length is 10 residues. The V and J ends lost 3 bases and 5 bases respectively, with 3 bases between them. The part of the CDR3 DNA that was read is TGTGCCAGCAGTGGGGATGAACAGTAC. As protein: CASSGDEQY. In full, the CDR3 reads CASSGDEQYF.

With respect to this clone: The genes are named according to mouse. The read gets to within 1 residue of the CDR3 end, and the germline J gene fills in the rest. The rearrangement uses TRBV15 and TRBJ2-1; D is unclear. Germline values: CDR1 SGHND, CDR2 FRSKSL. With 0 bases removed from V and 1 base from J, the gap between germline ends came to 7 bases. This CDR3 region has 15 residues. The covered CDR3 bases are TGTGCCAGCAGTTTAGCGAGAAACAACTATGCTGAGCAGTTC. Its translation: CASSLARNNYAEQF. The complete CDR3 protein is CASSLARNNYAEQFF.

In the case of this clone: Mouse gene names apply. The read finishes 1 residue shy of the CDR3 end, and the germline J gene is used to complete it. This chain uses TRBV1 with TRBJ2-2; 7 bases agree with TRBD1. This CDR3 contains 15 residues. Germline CDR1 NSQYPW, CDR2 LRSPGD (reference sequence). Trimming took 0 bases from V and 4 from J; bases not matched to a gene: 2. The CDR3 DNA, read in part, is TGCACCTGCAGTGCAGACAGGGGGAGCACCGGGCAGCTCTAC. It specifies CTCSADRGSTGQLY. The full-length CDR3 reads as CTCSADRGSTGQLYF.

As for this clone: These gene names are mouse names. The read gets to within 1 residue of the CDR3 end, and the germline J gene fills in the rest. J is TRBJ2-7 and V is TRBV15, with a tentative D call TRBD2 (7 bases). The germline V and J ends were trimmed by 3 bases and 7 bases, with 13 bases remaining between them. Germline CDR1 and CDR2: SGHND and FRSKSL. The CDR3 contains 13 residues. CDR3 amino acids: CASSLRGGGEQYF. CDR3 bases read: TGTGCCAGCAGTTTGAGGGGGGGTGGGGAACAGTAC.

Concerning this clone itself: The germline and genes are mouse ones. The CDR3 end lies 1 residue beyond the end of the read and is filled in from the germline J gene. The V gene is TRBV3, the J gene TRBJ1-2; TRBD1 matches 10 bases. This CDR3 contains 12 residues. After removal of 5 bases from V and 9 bases from J, the junction contained 3 bases not matched to a gene. Germline CDR1 SNHLY, CDR2 FYNGKV (reference sequence). CDR3 in amino acids: CASSPGQGNYTF. The DNA read from the CDR3 is TGTGCCAGCAGCCCGGGACAGGGGAACTACACC.

This clone was found a few times. Gene names refer to mouse genes. Read sequence stops 1 residue before the CDR3 end, and the germline J gene provides the missing end. The V call is TRBV13-1, the J call TRBJ2-7; 9 nucleotides agree with TRBD2. Germline V gene data show CDR1 as NSHNY and CDR2 as SYGAGN. The CDR3 length is 14 residues. V lost 3 bases to trimming and J lost 6 bases; unmatched junction nucleotides: 7. The CDR3 bases that were read are TGTGCCAGCAGTGCCAACTGGGGGGAGGGTGAACAGTAC. Translated, it gives CASSANWGEGEQY. The entire CDR3 sequence reads CASSANWGEGEQYF.

Worth noting for this clone: Mouse gene names apply. The CDR3 end lies 1 residue beyond the end of the read and is filled in from the germline J gene. The chain uses TRBV14 and TRBJ2-3; 10 nucleotides agree with TRBD2. Looked up from germline, CDR1 is SGHDT and CDR2 is FRDEAV. There are 13 residues in the CDR3. Losses at the gene ends were 5 bases for V and 4 bases for J; bases not matched to a gene: 1. CDR3 bases read: TGTGCCAGCAGGGGACTGGGGTCAGAAACGCTGTAT. Its protein is CASRGLGSETLY. The CDR3 in full is CASRGLGSETLYF.

A word on this clone: Germline and genes here are mouse. The CDR3 goes on 1 residue after the read ends, and that part is filled in from the germline J gene. V usage is TRBV13-3 and J usage is TRBJ2-4; D is undetermined. Trimming shortened V by 2 bases and J by 2 bases, and 6 bases separated the two germline ends. Germline-derived CDR1 and CDR2 are NNHDY and SYVADS. This CDR3 has 13 amino acids. Here the CDR3 reads CASSDGVQNTLYF. The sequenced CDR3 bases are TGTGCCAGCAGTGACGGGGTTCAAAACACCTTGTAC.

Remarks on this clone: Each gene name is a mouse one. CDR3 sequence reads: CTCSDRNSPLYF. The CDR3 DNA, read in part, is TGCACCTGCAGTGACAGGAATTCGCCCCTCTAC. V gene TRBV1 combines with J gene TRBJ1-6, with a weak D call TRBD1 (5 bases). The read is 1 residue too short to cover the CDR3 end, so that end is filled in from the germline J gene. TRBJ1-6 counts as an open reading frame of uncertain function. The CDR3 is 12 residues long. CDR1 is NSQYPW, CDR2 LRSPGD, per germline (reference sequence). V lost 4 bases and J lost 7, with 5 bases in between.

The table lists this clone with a few counts. Gene and germline names: mouse. Coverage ceases 1 residue before the CDR3 finishes, and the germline J gene fills in the end. The rearrangement joins TRBV5 to TRBJ2-7; TRBD2 matches 10 bases. Germline V gene lookup returns CDR1 LGHNA and CDR2 YNLKQL (reference sequence). V shed 5 bases and J 4 bases; nucleotides not matched to a gene: 5. This CDR3 is 14 amino acids long. The CDR3 protein is CASSSDWGEYEQYF. The covered CDR3 bases are TGTGCCAGCAGCTCTGACTGGGGGGAGTATGAACAGTAC.

Remarks on this clone: Gene names denote mouse genes. Read coverage stops 1 residue before the CDR3 terminus; the germline J gene supplies the remainder. The chain employs TRBV24 and TRBJ2-3; D may be TRBD1 (6 bases). The CDR3 contains 17 residues. Trimming shortened V by 0 bases and J by 0 bases, and 13 bases separated the two germline ends. CDR1 is KGHTA and CDR2 is FRNEEI in the germline V gene. CDR3 in amino acids: CASSLYRGTSSAETLYF. The sequenced part of the CDR3 DNA is TGTGCCAGCAGTCTGTATCGTGGGACATCTAGTGCAGAAACGCTGTAT.

With respect to this clone: The gene names given are mouse names. The read terminates 1 residue before the CDR3 end, so the remaining end is supplied by the germline J gene. The chain is built from TRBV15 and TRBJ1-3, with 9 nucleotides matching TRBD1. V shed 1 base and J 3 bases; nucleotides not matched to a gene: 4. The V gene's germline CDR1 is SGHND and CDR2 FRSKSL. The CDR3 spans 16 residues. CDR3 DNA, as far as it was read: TGTGCCAGCAGTTTAGGGACAGGGGTCCTTGGAAATACGCTCTAT. As protein: CASSLGTGVLGNTLY. The whole CDR3 protein is CASSLGTGVLGNTLYF. Variable domain in full (rest from reference TRBV15 and TRBJ1-3): DAGVTQTPRHEVAEKGQTIILKCEPVSGHNDLFWYRQTKIQGLELLSYFRSKSLMEDGGAFKDRFKAEMLNSSFSTLKIQPTEPKDSAVYLCASSLGTGVLGNTLYFGEGSRLIVV.

As to this clone: The listed genes are named as in mouse. This CDR3 is CTCSADGGGQDTQYF. CDR3 DNA, as far as it was read: TGCACCTGCAGTGCAGATGGGGGGGGCCAAGACACCCAGTAC. The chain recombines TRBV1 with TRBJ2-5; 8 bases align to TRBD2. The sequenced fragment ends 1 residue before the CDR3 boundary, so the rest is inferred from the germline J gene. From germline, CDR1 is NSQYPW and CDR2 LRSPGD (reference sequence). This CDR3 contains 15 residues. Trimming removed 0 bases from V and 2 bases from J; junction bases left unmatched: 1.

This clone was picked up one time. Genes and germline come from the mouse. Coverage ceases 1 residue before the CDR3 finishes, and the germline J gene fills in the end. This rearrangement joins TRBV20 to TRBJ2-3, with 9 bases matching TRBD1. This CDR3 comprises 14 residues. Trimming took 3 bases from V and 3 from J; bases not matched to a gene: 4. Germline V gives CDR1 GFQATS, CDR2 STVNSAI. The CDR3 DNA, read in part, is TGTGGTGCTAGATACAGGGGGCGAGCAGAAACGCTGTAT. It encodes CGARYRGRAETLY. The full CDR3 protein is CGARYRGRAETLYF.